This record concerns one T cell receptor (beta chain) sequence. Its target is unknown. The sample belongs to a study of siplizumab effects on memory and regulatory T cells. General observations from the study: Some alloreactive sequences were traceable to unstimulated CD4+ memory cells, and siplizumab significantly reduced them. Researchers could not give a naive or memory phenotype to roughly 75-97% of proliferating CD4+ or CD8+ clones.

Produced via immunoSEQ multiplex PCR; TCRdb's table is partial and in-frame only. The sample records just over 50,000 clones, 95% to 97% being singletons. Specimen: naive CD4+ T cells sorted from blood. This receptor was taken from a human donor in good health.

CDR3 coding DNA: TGCGCCAGCAGCGCACCGACTGCCACCTACGAGCAGTACTTC. It encodes CASSAPTATYEQYF. The chain is built from TRBV5-1 and TRBJ2-7; D is ambiguous. V was shortened by 4 bases and J by 2 bases, with 13 bases between the two germline ends. From germline, CDR1 is SGHRS and CDR2 YFSETQ. The CDR3 contains 14 residues.